The 2 T cell receptor beta chains below come from one sample, sequenced in a study of T cell changes during pregnancy in multiple sclerosis. Measured with immunoSEQ multiplex PCR; TCRdb has only the in-frame clones, and not every one. In the table there are approximately 70,000 clones, 92% of which are singletons. Specimen: peripheral blood, collected in the second trimester of pregnancy. The receptor set was obtained from a female donor in good health, enrolled as a control in a pregnancy study.

V gene TRBV7-9 combines with J gene TRBJ1-4; D remains ambiguous. The CDR3 is 11 residues long. Trimming removed 5 bases from V and 11 bases from J, with 9 bases in between. In germline, CDR1 is SEHNR, CDR2 FQNEAQ (reference sequence). The CDR3 is CASSGEIKLFF. The DNA for the CDR3 is TGTGCCAGCAGCGGGGAGATTAAACTGTTTTTT.

The chain combines TRBV28 with TRBJ2-7; perhaps TRBD1 as D (5 bases). The CDR3 runs to 13 residues. Germline V lookup: CDR1 MDHEN, CDR2 SYDVKM. Deletions cut 7 bases from V and 2 bases from J, with 12 bases between. CDR3 residues: CASKKGAAYEQYF. CDR3 DNA sequence: TGTGCCAGCAAAAAAGGGGCTGCCTACGAGCAGTACTTC.